These T cell receptor beta chains were read from a single sample in a study of graft-versus-host responses after intestinal transplantation. These receptors' antigens are unknown. Generated by immunoSEQ multiplex PCR, the TCRdb table keeps only in-frame clones and is missing some. The data contain approximately 110,000 clones, 90% to 95% of them singletons. Sample: unstimulated CD8+ T cells sorted from spleen or lymph node cells, taken before transplant. The receptors here all came from a human donor who was the organ donor for an intestinal transplant. Both conserved end residues are trimmed from each CDR3.

V: TRBV19
J: TRBJ2-5
CDR3: ASSREGSLFQETQY

V: TRBV10-3
J: TRBJ1-5
CDR3: AISESEGARDQPQH

V: TRBV9
J: TRBJ2-3
CDR3: ASSATSGYTDTQY

V: TRBV6-5
J: TRBJ1-2
CDR3: ASSFLPPGQGAQI

V: TRBV4-1
J: TRBJ1-5
CDR3: ASSQVGLDNQPQH

V: TRBV7-2
J: TRBJ2-7
CDR3: ASSLTGYEQY

V: TRBV9
J: TRBJ1-3
CDR3: ASSVQGLGDTIY

V: TRBV5-6
J: TRBJ2-7
CDR3: ASSLYFIWASSYEQY

V: TRBV27
J: TRBJ1-4
CDR3: ASSWGPTNEKLF

V: TRBV5-6
J: TRBJ1-2
CDR3: ASSPGTGGLANYGYT

V: TRBV25-1
J: TRBJ2-3
CDR3: ASSEQGAYDTQY

V: TRBV4-1
J: TRBJ2-7
CDR3: ASSQATGTYEQY

V: TRBV7-9
J: TRBJ2-7
CDR3: ASSGGLAGSSYEQY

V: TRBV11-1
J: TRBJ2-1
CDR3: ASSLRRVSSSLNEQF

V: TRBV5-6
J: TRBJ2-7
CDR3: ASSILAAEYEQY

V: TRBV7-2
J: .
CDR3: ASSPGTGGYEQY

V: TRBV27
J: TRBJ2-1
CDR3: ASSLRMGYPEQF

V: TRBV4-2
J: TRBJ2-3
CDR3: ASSGGNTDTQY

V: TRBV9
J: TRBJ2-2
CDR3: ASGLAVNTGELF

V: TRBV27
J: TRBJ2-1
CDR3: ASSLSGGSRNEQF

V: TRBV19
J: TRBJ2-7
CDR3: ASTSGTGLGEQY

V: TRBV2
J: TRBJ1-1
CDR3: ASSDSRSTEAF

V: TRBV15
J: TRBJ1-1
CDR3: ATSRELSGSLNTEAF

V: TRBV7-9
J: TRBJ2-5
CDR3: ASSLAGLGETQY

V: TRBV4-3
J: TRBJ1-2
CDR3: ASSQDRGQGYGYT

V: TRBV7-3
J: TRBJ2-5
CDR3: ASSLSGGSGETQY

V: TRBV28
J: TRBJ1-2
CDR3: ASSWDQSPANYGYT

V: TRBV2
J: TRBJ2-4
CDR3: ASYTGTKNIQY

V: TRBV19
J: TRBJ2-7
CDR3: ASSIEVGDRASPSSYEQY

V: TRBV10-3
J: TRBJ2-7
CDR3: AISERGKEQY

V: TRBV9
J: TRBJ2-7
CDR3: ASSPRGVNEQY

V: TRBV19
J: TRBJ2-1
CDR3: ASTSPNEQF

V: TRBV4-1
J: TRBJ2-1
CDR3: ASRPELAGGPHEQF

V: TRBV9
J: TRBJ2-5
CDR3: ASSVSLAQETQY

V: TRBV9
J: TRBJ2-1
CDR3: ASSVVGSRNEQF

V: TRBV27
J: TRBJ1-5
CDR3: ASSPIVGQPQH

V: TRBV6-6
J: TRBJ1-4
CDR3: ASSPYTGGSNEKLF

V: TRBV19
J: TRBJ2-7
CDR3: ASSMWVGGPYEQY

V: TRBV2
J: TRBJ2-2
CDR3: ASSEASILGRALVTGELF

V: TRBV4-1
J: TRBJ2-1
CDR3: ASSWIAGAYNEQF

V: TRBV27
J: TRBJ2-1
CDR3: ASSLSSLAGSNEQF

V: TRBV4-2
J: TRBJ2-7
CDR3: ASSHSYEQY

V: TRBV9
J: TRBJ1-3
CDR3: ASSVGTGNTIY

V: TRBV2
J: TRBJ2-1
CDR3: ASRHVAGGFYNEQF

V: TRBV4-3
J: TRBJ1-4
CDR3: ASSQDSGGLEKLF

V: TRBV27
J: TRBJ2-7
CDR3: ASSWGQGGYEQY

V: TRBV5-1
J: TRBJ1-4
CDR3: ASSLAPGRWPNEKLF

V: TRBV6-1
J: TRBJ2-1
CDR3: ASNLRDGNNEQF